This T cell receptor (beta chain) was retrieved from a study of T-cell reconstitution after alpha-beta-depleted transplantation in children. General study findings and limits: Reportedly, roughly two months post-transplant, alpha-beta T cells arose from several hundred expanded graft clones. Diversity and T-cell counts at one year after transplant derived mostly from new T cells.

A remark on this clonotype: Its specificity is not known.

This sample's TCRbeta library carried unique molecular identifier barcodes. TCRdb reanalysed the PCR reads using MiXCR and keeps one entry per CDR3 protein. The profile shows a few hundred thousand distinct CDR3 sequences, 25% to 30% of them singletons. V lost 4 bases to trimming and J lost 1 base, with 17 bases between them. Germline CDR1 MDHEN, CDR2 SYDVKM. The CDR3 runs to 17 residues. The TCR comes from a boy in the first two years of life with Wiskott-Aldrich syndrome, due to receive a stem cell transplant. Specimen: PBMCs, collected before TCRalphabeta/CD19-depleted stem cell transplant. The chain links TRBV28 to TRBJ2-1; D possibly corresponds to TRBD1 (6 bases). The CDR3 region is CASSSTSGDRSYNEQFF. CDR3 bases: TGTGCCAGCAGTTCCACCTCCGGAGACAGGTCCTACAATGAGCAGTTCTTC.